This T cell receptor (beta chain) stems from a study of brain T cells in children with intractable seizures. Time point of the sample: blood from clinic visit 5 months post-surgery; TSC patient then seizure free. Before surgery, patients took at least one anti-epileptic drug. Assay: immunoSEQ multiplex PCR; the TCRdb copy retains only in-frame clones and omits some. The sample carries a few hundred thousand clones, roughly 93% recorded once. The clonotype was recovered from a boy less than two years old with tuberous sclerosis and intractable seizures. The starting material was peripheral blood, obtained around 5 months after surgery.

The CDR3, as DNA: TGTGCCAGCAGAAGAATTGCAACTAATGAAAAACTGTTTTTT. Protein sequence: CASRRIATNEKLFF. The chain couples TRBV27 to TRBJ1-4; D gene ambiguous. The CDR3 has 14 amino acids. V lost 6 bases and J lost 0, with 8 bases in between. Per germline, CDR1 MNHEY and CDR2 SMNVEV (reference sequence). Variable domain in full (rest from reference TRBV27 and TRBJ1-4): EAQVTQNPRYLITVTGKKLTVTCSQNMNHEYMSWYRQDPGLGLRQIYYSMNVEVTDKGDVPEGYKVSRKEKRNFPLILESPSPNQTSLYFCASRRIATNEKLFFGSGTQLSVL.